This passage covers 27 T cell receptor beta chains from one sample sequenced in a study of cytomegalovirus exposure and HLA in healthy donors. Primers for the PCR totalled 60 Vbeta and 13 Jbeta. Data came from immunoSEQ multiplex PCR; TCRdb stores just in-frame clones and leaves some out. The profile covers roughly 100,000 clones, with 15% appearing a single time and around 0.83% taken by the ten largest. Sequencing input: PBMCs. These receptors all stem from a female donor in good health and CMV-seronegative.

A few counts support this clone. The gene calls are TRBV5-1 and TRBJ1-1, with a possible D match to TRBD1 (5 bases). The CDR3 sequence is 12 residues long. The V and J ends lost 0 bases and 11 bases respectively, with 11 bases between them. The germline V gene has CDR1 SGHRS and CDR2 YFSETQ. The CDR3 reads CASSLDGGWAFF. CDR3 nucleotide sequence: TGCGCCAGCAGCTTGGATGGGGGGTGGGCTTTCTTT.

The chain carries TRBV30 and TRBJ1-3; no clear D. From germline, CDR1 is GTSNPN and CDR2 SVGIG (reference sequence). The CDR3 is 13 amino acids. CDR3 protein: CSFEARSGNTIYF. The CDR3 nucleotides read TGTTCATTTGAGGCGAGGTCTGGAAACACCATATATTTT.

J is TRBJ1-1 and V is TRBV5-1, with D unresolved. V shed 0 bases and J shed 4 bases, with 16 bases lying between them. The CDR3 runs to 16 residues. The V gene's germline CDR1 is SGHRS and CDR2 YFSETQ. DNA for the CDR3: TGCGCCAGCAGCTTGGGGTGGTCGGGGTCGGGCACTGAAGCTTTCTTT. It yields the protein CASSLGWSGSGTEAFF.

The CDR3 loop is CASSLGTSGITGELFF. The CDR3 region has the DNA TGTGCCAGCAGCTTAGGGACTAGCGGGATCACCGGGGAGCTGTTTTTT. This chain joins TRBV7-9 and TRBJ2-2; 12 nucleotides align to TRBD2. The CDR3 loop spans 16 amino acids. Germline CDR1 SEHNR, CDR2 FQNEAQ (reference sequence). Losses at the gene ends were 1 base for V and 4 bases for J; bases not matched to a gene: 1.

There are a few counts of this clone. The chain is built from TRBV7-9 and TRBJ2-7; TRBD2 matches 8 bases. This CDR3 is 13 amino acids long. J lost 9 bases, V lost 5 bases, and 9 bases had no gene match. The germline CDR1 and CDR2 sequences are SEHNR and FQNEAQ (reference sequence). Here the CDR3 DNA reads TGTGCCAGCAGCGGGGTAGCGGGATCTCCGCAGTACTTC. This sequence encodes CASSGVAGSPQYF. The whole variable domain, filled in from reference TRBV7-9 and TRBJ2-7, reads DTGVSQNPRHKITKRGQNVTFRCDPISEHNRLYWYRQTLGQGPEFLTYFQNEAQLEKSRLLSDRFSAERPKGSFSTLEIQRTEQGDSAMYLCASSGVAGSPQYFGPGTRLTVT.

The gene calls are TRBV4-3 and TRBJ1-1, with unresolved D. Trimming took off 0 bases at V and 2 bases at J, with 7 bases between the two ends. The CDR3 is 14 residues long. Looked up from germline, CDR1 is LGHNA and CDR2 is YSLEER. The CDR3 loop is CASSQENRNTEAFF. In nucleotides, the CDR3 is TGCGCCAGCAGCCAAGAGAACAGAAACACTGAAGCTTTCTTT.

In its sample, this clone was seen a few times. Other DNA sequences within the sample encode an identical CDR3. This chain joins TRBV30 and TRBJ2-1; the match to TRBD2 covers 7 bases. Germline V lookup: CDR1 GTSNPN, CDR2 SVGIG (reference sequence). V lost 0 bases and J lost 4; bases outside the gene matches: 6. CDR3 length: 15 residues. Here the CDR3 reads CAWSVSSGTYNEQFF. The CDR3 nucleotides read TGTGCCTGGAGTGTATCCAGCGGGACGTACAATGAGCAGTTCTTC.

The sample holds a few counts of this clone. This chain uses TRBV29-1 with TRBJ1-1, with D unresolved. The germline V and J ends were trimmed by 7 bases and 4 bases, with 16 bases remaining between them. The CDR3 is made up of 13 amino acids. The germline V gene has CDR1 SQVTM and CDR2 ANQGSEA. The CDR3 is CSAKVQAGTEAFF. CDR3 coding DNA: TGCAGCGCTAAGGTCCAGGCCGGCACTGAAGCTTTCTTT.

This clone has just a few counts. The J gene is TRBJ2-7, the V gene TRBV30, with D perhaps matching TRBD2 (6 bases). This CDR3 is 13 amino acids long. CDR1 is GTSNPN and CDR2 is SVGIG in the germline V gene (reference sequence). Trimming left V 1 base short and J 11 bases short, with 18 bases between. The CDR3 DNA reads TGTGCCTGGAGTGGACTGGGCCTCGGAGGGGAGTACTTC. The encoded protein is CAWSGLGLGGEYF.

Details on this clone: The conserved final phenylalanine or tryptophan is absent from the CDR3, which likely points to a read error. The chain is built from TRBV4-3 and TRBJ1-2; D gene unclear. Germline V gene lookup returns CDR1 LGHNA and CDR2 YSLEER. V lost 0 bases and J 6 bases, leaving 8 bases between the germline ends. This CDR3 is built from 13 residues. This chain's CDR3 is CASSQDPGNGYTL. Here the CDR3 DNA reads TGCGCCAGCAGCCAAGATCCCGGGAATGGCTACACCCTC.

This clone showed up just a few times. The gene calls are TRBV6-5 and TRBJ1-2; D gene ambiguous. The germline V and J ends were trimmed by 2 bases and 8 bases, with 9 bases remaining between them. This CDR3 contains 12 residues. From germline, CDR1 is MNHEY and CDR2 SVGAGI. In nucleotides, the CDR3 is TGTGCCAGCAGTTACCGAGGGCTCGGCTACACCTTC. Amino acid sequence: CASSYRGLGYTF.

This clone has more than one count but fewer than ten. Here the CDR3 DNA reads TGTGCCAGTGGGACAGGGGGAATCAAGGCTTTCTTT. As protein: CASGTGGIKAFF. This chain links TRBV27 with TRBJ1-1; 11 bases line up with TRBD1. Losses at the gene ends were 9 bases for V and 11 bases for J; bases not matched to a gene: 8. The CDR3 sequence is 12 residues long. CDR1 and CDR2 from the germline V gene are MNHEY and SMNVEV (reference sequence).

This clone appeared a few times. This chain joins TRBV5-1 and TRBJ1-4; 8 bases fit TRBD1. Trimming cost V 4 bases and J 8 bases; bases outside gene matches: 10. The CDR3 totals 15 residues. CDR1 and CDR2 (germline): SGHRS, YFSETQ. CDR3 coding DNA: TGCGCCAGCAGCGATGACAGGGGTTATGGGGAAAAACTGTTTTTT. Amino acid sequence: CASSDDRGYGEKLFF.

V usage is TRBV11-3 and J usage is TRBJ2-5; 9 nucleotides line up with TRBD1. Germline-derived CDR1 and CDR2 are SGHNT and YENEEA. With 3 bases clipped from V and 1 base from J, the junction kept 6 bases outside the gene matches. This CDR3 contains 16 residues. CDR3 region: CASSLGQGGSQETQYF. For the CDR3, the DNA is TGTGCCAGCAGCTTGGGACAGGGTGGGTCCCAAGAGACCCAGTACTTC.

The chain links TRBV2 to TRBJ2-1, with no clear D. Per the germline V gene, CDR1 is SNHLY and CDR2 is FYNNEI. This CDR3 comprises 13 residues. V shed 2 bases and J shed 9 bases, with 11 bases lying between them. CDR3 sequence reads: CASSEQAIGEQFF. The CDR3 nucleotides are TGTGCCAGCAGTGAACAGGCCATCGGTGAGCAGTTCTTC.

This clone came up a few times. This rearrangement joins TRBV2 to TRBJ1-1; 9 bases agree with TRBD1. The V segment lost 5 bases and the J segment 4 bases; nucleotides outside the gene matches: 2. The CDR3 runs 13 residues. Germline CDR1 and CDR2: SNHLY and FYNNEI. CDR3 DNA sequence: TGTGCCAGCAGTCGGGACAGGGTCACTGAAGCTTTCTTT. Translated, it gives CASSRDRVTEAFF.

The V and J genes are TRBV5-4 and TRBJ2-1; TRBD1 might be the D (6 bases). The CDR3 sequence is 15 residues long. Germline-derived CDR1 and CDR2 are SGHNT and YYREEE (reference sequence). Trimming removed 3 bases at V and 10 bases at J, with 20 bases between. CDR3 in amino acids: CASSSPQGQRLEQFF. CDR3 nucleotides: TGTGCCAGCAGCTCGCCCCAGGGGCAAAGGTTGGAGCAGTTCTTC.

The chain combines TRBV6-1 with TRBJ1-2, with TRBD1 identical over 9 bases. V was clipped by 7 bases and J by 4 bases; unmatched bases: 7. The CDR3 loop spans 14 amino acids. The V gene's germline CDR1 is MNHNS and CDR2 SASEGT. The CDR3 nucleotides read TGTGCCAGCAATCAGGGACAGGGCATCTATGGCTACACCTTC. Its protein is CASNQGQGIYGYTF.

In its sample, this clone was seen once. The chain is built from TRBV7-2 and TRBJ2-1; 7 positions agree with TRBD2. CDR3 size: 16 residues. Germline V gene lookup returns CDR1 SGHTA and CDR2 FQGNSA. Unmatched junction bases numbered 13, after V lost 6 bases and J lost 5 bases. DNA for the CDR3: TGTGCCAGCAGACGTAGGGGAGGGCGGGCCGACAATGAGCAGTTCTTC. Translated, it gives CASRRRGGRADNEQFF.

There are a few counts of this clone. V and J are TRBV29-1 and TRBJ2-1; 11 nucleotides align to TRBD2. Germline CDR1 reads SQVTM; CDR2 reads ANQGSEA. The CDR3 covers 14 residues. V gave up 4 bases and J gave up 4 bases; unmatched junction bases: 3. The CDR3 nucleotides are TGCAGCGTTGTTCTAGCGGGGGGTTACAATGAGCAGTTCTTC. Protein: CSVVLAGGYNEQFF.

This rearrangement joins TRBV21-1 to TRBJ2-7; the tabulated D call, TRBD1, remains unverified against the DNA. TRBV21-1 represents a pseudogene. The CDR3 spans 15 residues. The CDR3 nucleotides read TGTGCCAGCAGTTACCGCCGGACAGGGGGATCCGAGCAGTACTTC. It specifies CASSYRRTGGSEQYF.

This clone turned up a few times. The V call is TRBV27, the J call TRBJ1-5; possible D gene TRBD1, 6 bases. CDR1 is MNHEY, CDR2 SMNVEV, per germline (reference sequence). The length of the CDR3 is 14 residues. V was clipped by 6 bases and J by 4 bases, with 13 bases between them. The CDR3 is CASRGGAGNQPQHF. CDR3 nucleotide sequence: TGTGCCAGCAGAGGGGGGGCAGGGAATCAGCCCCAGCATTTT.

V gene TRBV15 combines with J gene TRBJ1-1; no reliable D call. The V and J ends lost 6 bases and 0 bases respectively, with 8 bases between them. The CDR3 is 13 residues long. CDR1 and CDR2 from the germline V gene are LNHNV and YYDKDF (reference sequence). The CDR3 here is CATRSGVNTEAFF. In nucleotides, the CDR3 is TGTGCCACCAGGTCCGGGGTGAACACTGAAGCTTTCTTT.

The DNA of the CDR3 is TGTGCCAGTAGTCTATGGGGGGAATTTACTGAAGCTTTCTTT. Encoded protein: CASSLWGEFTEAFF. This rearrangement joins TRBV19 to TRBJ1-1, with D possibly TRBD1 on 5 matching bases. Trimming pared 5 bases from V and 5 bases from J, leaving 15 bases between. This CDR3 has 14 residues. Germline values: CDR1 LNHDA, CDR2 SQIVND (reference sequence).

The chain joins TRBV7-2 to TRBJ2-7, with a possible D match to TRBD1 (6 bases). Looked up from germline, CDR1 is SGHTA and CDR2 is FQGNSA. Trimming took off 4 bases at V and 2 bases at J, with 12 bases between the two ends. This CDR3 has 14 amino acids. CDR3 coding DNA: TGTGCCAGCAGCTCGGGGACACCAACCTACGAGCAGTACTTC. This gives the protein CASSSGTPTYEQYF.

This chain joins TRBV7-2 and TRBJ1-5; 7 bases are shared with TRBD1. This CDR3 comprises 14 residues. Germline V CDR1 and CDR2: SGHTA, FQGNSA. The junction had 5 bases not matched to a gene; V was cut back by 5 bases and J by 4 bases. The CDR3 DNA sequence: TGTGCCAGCAGCCCCGGACAGGCTAATCAGCCCCAGCATTTT. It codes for CASSPGQANQPQHF.

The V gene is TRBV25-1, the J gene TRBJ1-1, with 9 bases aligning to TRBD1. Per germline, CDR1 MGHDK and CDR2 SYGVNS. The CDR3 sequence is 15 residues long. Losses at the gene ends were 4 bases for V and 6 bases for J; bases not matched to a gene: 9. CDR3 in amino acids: CASSGAGTGYAEAFF. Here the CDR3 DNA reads TGTGCCAGCAGTGGCGCCGGGACAGGGTATGCTGAAGCTTTCTTT.